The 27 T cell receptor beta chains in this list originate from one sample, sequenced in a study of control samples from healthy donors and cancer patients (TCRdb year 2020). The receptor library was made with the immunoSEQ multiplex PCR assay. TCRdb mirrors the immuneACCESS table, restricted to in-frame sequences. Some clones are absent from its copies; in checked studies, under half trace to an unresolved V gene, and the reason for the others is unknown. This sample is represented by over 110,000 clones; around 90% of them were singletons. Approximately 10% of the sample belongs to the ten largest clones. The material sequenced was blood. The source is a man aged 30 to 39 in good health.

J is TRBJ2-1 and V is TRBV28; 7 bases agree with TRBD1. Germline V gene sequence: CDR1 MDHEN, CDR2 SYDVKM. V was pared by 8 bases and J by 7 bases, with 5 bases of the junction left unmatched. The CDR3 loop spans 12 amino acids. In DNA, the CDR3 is TGTGCCAGCGGAAGGGGGCGGAATGAGCAGTTCTTC. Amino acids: CASGRGRNEQFF.

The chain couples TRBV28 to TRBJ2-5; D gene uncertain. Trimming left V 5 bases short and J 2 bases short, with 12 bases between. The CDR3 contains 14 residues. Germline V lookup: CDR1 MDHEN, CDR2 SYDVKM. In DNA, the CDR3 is TGTGCCAGCAGTCGTAACCAGAAACAAGAGACCCAGTACTTC. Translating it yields CASSRNQKQETQYF.

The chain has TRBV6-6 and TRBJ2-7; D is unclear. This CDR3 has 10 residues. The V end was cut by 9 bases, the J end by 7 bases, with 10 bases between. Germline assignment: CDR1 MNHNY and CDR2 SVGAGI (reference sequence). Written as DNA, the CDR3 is TGTGCCAGAAGACTGGGAGAGCAGTACTTC. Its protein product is CARRLGEQYF.

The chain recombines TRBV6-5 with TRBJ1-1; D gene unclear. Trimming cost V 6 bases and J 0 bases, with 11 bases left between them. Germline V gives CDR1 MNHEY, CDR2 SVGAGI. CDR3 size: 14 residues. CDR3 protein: CASRYLIMNTEAFF. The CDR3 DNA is TGTGCCAGCAGGTATTTAATCATGAACACTGAAGCTTTCTTT.

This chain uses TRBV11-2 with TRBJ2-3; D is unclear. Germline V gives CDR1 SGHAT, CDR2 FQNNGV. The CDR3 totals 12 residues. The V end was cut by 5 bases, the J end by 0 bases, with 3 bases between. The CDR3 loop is CASSLSTDTQYF. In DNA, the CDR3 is TGTGCCAGCAGCCTTAGCACAGATACGCAGTATTTT.

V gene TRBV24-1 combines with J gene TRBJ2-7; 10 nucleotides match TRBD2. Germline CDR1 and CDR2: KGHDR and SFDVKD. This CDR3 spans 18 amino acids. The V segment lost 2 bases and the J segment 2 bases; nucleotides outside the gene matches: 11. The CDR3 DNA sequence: TGTGCCACCAGTGATTCAGGGACTAGCGAAGGACCCCCCTACGAGCAGTACTTC. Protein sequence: CATSDSGTSEGPPYEQYF.

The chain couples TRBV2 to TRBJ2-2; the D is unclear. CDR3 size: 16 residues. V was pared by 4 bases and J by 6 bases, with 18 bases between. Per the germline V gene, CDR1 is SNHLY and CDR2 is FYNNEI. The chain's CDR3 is CASSANRHPLAGELFF. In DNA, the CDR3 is TGTGCCAGCAGTGCCAACAGACACCCATTGGCCGGGGAGCTGTTTTTT.

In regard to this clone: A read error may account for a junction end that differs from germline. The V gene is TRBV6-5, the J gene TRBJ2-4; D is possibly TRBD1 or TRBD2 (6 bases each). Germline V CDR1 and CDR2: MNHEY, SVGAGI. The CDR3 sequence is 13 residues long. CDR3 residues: CASSPIRGADWDF. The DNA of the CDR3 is TGTGCCAGCAGCCCAATAAGGGGGGCGGATTGGGACTTC.

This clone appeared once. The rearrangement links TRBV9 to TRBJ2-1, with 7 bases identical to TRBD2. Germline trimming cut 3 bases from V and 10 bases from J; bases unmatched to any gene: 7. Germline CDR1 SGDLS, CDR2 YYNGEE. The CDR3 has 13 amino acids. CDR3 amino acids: CASSAAPGLEQFF. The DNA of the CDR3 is TGTGCCAGCAGCGCCGCACCGGGACTAGAGCAGTTCTTC.

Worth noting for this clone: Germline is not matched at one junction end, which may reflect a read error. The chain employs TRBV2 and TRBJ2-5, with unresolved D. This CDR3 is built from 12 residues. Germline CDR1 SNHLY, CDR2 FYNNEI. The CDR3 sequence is CASSEDQETQYF. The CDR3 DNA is TGTGCCAGCAGCGAAGACCAAGAGACCCAGTACTTC.

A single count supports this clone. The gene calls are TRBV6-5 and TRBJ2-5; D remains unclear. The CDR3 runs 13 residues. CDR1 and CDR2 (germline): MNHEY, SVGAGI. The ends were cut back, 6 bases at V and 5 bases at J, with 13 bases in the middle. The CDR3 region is CASRTSRGETQYF. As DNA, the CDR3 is TGTGCCAGCAGAACCAGCAGAGGCGAGACCCAGTACTTC.

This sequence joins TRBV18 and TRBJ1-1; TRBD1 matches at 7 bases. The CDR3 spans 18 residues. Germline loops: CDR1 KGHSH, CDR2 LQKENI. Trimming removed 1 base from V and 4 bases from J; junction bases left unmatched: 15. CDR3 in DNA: TGTGCCAGCTCACCACTCCTTCTTACAGGGGAATTCGGCACTGAAGCTTTCTTT. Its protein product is CASSPLLLTGEFGTEAFF.

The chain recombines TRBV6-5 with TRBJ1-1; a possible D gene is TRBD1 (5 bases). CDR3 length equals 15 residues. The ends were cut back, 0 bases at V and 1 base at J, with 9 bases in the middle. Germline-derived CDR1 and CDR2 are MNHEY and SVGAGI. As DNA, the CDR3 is TGTGCCAGCAGTTACTCGAGACAGCAGAACACTGAAGCTTTCTTT. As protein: CASSYSRQQNTEAFF.

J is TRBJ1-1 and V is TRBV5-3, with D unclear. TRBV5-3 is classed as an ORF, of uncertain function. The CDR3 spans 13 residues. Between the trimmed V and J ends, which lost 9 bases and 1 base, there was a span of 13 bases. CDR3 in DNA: TGTGCCAATTCCGGAGCCCGGAACACTGAAGCTTTCTTT. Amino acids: CANSGARNTEAFF.

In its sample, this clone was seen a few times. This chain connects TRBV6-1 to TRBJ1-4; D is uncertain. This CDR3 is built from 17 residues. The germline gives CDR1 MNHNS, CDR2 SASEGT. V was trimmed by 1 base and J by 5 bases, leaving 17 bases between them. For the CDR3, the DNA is TGTGCCAGCAGTGAAGGATTAGGTGGGCGGGGAAATGAAAAACTGTTTTTT. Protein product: CASSEGLGGRGNEKLFF.

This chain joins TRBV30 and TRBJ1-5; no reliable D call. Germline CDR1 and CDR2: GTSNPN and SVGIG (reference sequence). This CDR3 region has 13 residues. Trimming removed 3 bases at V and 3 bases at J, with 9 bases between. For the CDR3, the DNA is TGTGCCTGGAGCGGCCACGCCAATCAGCCCCAGCATTTT. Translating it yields CAWSGHANQPQHF.

The CDR3 DNA sequence: TGTGCCTGGAGTGTATGGGCGGGAGAAAATGAGCAGTTCTTC. Residues: CAWSVWAGENEQFF. The rearrangement links TRBV30 to TRBJ2-1; 7 bases align to TRBD2. The germline V gene encodes CDR1 GTSNPN and CDR2 SVGIG (reference sequence). The CDR3 contains 14 residues. J lost 7 bases, V lost 0 bases, and 6 bases had no gene match.

The CDR3 DNA sequence: TGTGCCTGGACGTGGACAGGGGGCGGTTATGGCTACACCTTC. Its protein product is CAWTWTGGGYGYTF. The chain is built from TRBV30 and TRBJ1-2, with 11 bases fitting TRBD1. This CDR3 has 14 residues. The J segment lost 5 bases and the V segment lost 4 bases, leaving 6 bases of the junction unmatched. CDR1 and CDR2 (germline): GTSNPN, SVGIG (reference sequence).

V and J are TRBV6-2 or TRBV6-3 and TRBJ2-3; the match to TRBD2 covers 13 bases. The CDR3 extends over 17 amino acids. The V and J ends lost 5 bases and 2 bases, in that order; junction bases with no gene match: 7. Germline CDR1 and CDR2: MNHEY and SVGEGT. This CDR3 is CASSPGLAGANTDTQYF. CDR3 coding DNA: TGTGCCAGCAGTCCCGGACTAGCGGGAGCGAACACAGATACGCAGTATTTT.

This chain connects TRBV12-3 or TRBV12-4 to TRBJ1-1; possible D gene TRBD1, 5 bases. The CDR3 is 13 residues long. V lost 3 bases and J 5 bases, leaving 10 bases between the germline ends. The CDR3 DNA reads TGTGCCAGCAGTTTGGCAGGGTGGACTGAAGCTTTCTTT. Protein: CASSLAGWTEAFF.

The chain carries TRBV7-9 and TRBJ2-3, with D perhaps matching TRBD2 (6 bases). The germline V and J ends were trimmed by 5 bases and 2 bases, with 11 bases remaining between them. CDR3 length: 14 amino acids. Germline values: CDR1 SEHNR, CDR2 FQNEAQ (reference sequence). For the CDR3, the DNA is TGTGCCAGCAGCCCGCGGGGAACCACAGATACGCAGTATTTT. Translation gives CASSPRGTTDTQYF.

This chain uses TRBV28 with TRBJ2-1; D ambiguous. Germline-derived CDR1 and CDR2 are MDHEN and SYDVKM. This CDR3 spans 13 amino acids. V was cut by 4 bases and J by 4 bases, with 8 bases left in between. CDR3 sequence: CASSSLQYNEQFF. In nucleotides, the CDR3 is TGTGCCAGCAGTTCCCTTCAGTACAATGAGCAGTTCTTC.

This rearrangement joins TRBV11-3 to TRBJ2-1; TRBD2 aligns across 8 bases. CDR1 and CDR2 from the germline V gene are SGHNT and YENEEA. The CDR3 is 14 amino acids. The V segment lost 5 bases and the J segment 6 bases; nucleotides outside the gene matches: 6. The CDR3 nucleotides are TGTGCCAGCAGCCAGCGGGAGCTCGGCAATGAGCAGTTCTTC. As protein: CASSQRELGNEQFF.

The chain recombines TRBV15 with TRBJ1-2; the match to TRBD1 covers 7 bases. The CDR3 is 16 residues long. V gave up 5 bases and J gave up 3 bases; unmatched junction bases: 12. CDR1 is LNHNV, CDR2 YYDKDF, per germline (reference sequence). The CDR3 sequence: CATSLFTGVGDYGYTF. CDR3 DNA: TGTGCCACCAGCTTGTTTACAGGGGTTGGGGACTATGGCTACACCTTC.

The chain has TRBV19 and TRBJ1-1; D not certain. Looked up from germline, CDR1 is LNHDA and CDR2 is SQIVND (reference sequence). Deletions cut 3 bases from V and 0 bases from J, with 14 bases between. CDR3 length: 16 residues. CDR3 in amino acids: CASSMARRKMNTEAFF. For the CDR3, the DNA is TGTGCCAGTAGTATGGCCAGGAGAAAAATGAACACTGAAGCTTTCTTT. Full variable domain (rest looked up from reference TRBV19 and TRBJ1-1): DGGITQSPKYLFRKEGQNVTLSCEQNLNHDAMYWYRQDPGQGLRLIYYSQIVNDFQKGDIAEGYSVSREKKESFPLTVTSAQKNPTAFYLCASSMARRKMNTEAFFGQGTRLTVV.

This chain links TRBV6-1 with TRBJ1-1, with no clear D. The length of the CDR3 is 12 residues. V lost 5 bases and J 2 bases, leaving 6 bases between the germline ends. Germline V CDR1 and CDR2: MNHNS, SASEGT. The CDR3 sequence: CASSLINTEAFF. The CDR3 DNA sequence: TGTGCCAGCAGTCTGATAAACACTGAAGCTTTCTTT.

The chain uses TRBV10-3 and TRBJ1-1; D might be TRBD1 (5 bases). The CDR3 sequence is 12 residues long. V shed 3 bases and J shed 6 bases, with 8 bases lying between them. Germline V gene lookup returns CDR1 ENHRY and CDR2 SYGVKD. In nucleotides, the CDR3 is TGTGCCATCAGTGACGACAGCTCTGAAGCTTTCTTT. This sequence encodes CAISDDSSEAFF.